This is a list of T cell receptor beta chains from one sample in a study of cytomegalovirus exposure and HLA in healthy donors. Assay: immunoSEQ multiplex PCR; the TCRdb copy retains only in-frame clones and omits some. Of fewer than 200,000 clones in the sample, 75% to 95% were seen once. Sequencing used PBMCs. Every receptor here comes from a woman under 30 in good health and CMV-seropositive. The CDR3 runs from the conserved cysteine through the conserved F or W. Each record gives: CDR3 protein, J gene, clone size, V gene. Size is omitted from some rows. Given values are once, few, many or a class for expanded clones.

CASSEAGANNEQFF TRBJ2-1 NA TRBV2
CASSTHREEETQYF TRBJ2-5 NA TRBV28
CASSIVRLAGGSSYNEQFF TRBJ2-1 once TRBV19
CASSALQGVGELFF TRBJ2-2 NA TRBV9
CASSSPSGGSTDTQYF TRBJ2-3 once TRBV6-5
CASSSQTGVVETQYF TRBJ2-5 NA TRBV18
CASSSLGATSGNTIYF TRBJ1-3 NA TRBV5-1
CASRNGQGVSYEQYF TRBJ2-7 NA TRBV6-5
CASNYRGVNQPQHF TRBJ1-5 NA TRBV28
CASSPGWGQHGYTF TRBJ1-2 NA TRBV19
CASSYSWETGEQYF TRBJ2-7 NA TRBV6-6
CASSGSRAYEQYF TRBJ2-7 NA TRBV4-2
CASSPRQSLNYGYTF TRBJ1-2 NA TRBV18
CASSQDGTAVYEQYF TRBJ2-7 once TRBV4-3
CASSPPGLQETQYF TRBJ2-5 NA TRBV18
CASSHGPLSGGGYEQYF TRBJ2-7 NA TRBV4-1
CAVRANEKLFF TRBJ1-4 few TRBV6-6
CASSWLRDAQPQHF TRBJ1-5 NA TRBV28
CASSPFSGGVPGELFF TRBJ2-2 once TRBV25-1
CASSSLAGYNNEQFF TRBJ2-1 once TRBV6-6
CATSRDMYQETQYF TRBJ2-5 NA TRBV15
CASSSEGGYTF TRBJ1-2 NA TRBV9
CASSPQRTAGGEKLFF TRBJ1-4 NA TRBV18
CASSHRPQGTGEQFF TRBJ2-1 NA TRBV4-1
CSASTIAEAFF TRBJ1-1 once TRBV20-1
CASSSDRVNGYTF TRBJ1-2 NA TRBV6-6
CASYGGGAYEQYF TRBJ2-7 NA TRBV27
CASSYGAGGMDEKLFF TRBJ1-4 NA TRBV6-6
CASSVDHRVDEQYF TRBJ2-7 once TRBV9
CATDPGLAGGHSTDTQYF TRBJ2-3 NA TRBV19
CASSSGQGVYGYTF TRBJ1-2 NA TRBV18
CASSSRGLDRTTDTQYF TRBJ2-3 NA TRBV7-8
CASSKTGGSNYGYTF TRBJ1-2 NA TRBV7-2
CASSINNQGYEKLFF TRBJ1-4 NA TRBV5-4
CASSEFVLADYRGAQYF TRBJ2-5 NA TRBV2
CASSLRGTADGYTF TRBJ1-2 NA TRBV5-1
CASSASFTSGSRTDTQYF TRBJ2-3 NA TRBV2
CASSLDDRTTDTQYF TRBJ2-3 NA TRBV5-1
CASSQEPPSVDTQYF TRBJ2-3 NA TRBV4-2
CASSNGRGLGNQPQHF TRBJ1-5 few TRBV25-1
CASSGQGAGGYTF TRBJ1-2 few TRBV25-1
CASSDSTASGSETQYF TRBJ2-5 NA TRBV6-4
CASSLGRSTNEKLFF TRBJ1-4 once TRBV7-9
CASTTQGNNQPQHF TRBJ1-5 NA TRBV2
CASSGKDISSYEQYF TRBJ2-7 NA TRBV19